This T cell receptor (beta chain) was sequenced for a study of HIV-infected patients and healthy controls (dated by TCRdb to 2013 to 2014). Including the terminal cysteine and phenylalanine, the CDR3 comprises 13 residues. Solely the CDR3 DNA is kept, with 39 bases framed from the first base. CDR1 and CDR2 are read off the germline V gene (reference sequence) as SSHAT and FNYEAQ. The library was obtained by 5' RACE. The listed sequencing device is Illumina MiSeq. TCRdb passed the public sequencing reads through fastp at Q25 and MiXCR, retaining productive beta sequences. Here each entry gathers all rows of one CDR3 protein and keeps the most common genes and DNA. The sample table holds 65,000 to 70,000 distinct CDR3 sequences, of which roughly a sixth were seen once. Of the sample, approximately 5% falls within the top ten clones. This clonotype has a count of ten or more. Its binding antigen is unknown. Mismatch with germline at one junction end may stem from a read error.

Sequenced sample: CD4+ T cells from blood. This clonotype was obtained from a human donor in good health. This chain joins TRBV7-7 to TRBJ2-2; the D segment cannot be called with confidence. The CDR3 is CASKLRNTGELFF. In nucleotides, the sequence is TGTGCTAGCAAACTGAGGAACACCGGGGAGCTGTTTTTT.